This TCR beta chain was documented in a study of beta chain features in type 1 diabetes. Study-wide results and caveats: Amplification by PCR could prefer shorter templates, with the same effect in patients and controls. Shortening that was moderate but significant affected the TCRB CDR3s of Type 1 diabetes patients in all four CD4+ subsets.

Germline lookup yields CDR1 SGHNT and CDR2 YYREEE (reference sequence). Trimming removed 5 bases from V and 1 base from J, with 12 bases in between. The CDR3 has 14 residues. Every isolated RNA sample was fully reverse transcribed, so sequencing captured expressed TCRB transcripts. Measured with immunoSEQ multiplex PCR; TCRdb has only the in-frame clones, and not every one. The sample lists some 290,000 clones, more than 13% occurring once. This clone was seen only a few times. Antigen unknown. This chain connects TRBV5-4 to TRBJ2-5; possible D gene TRBD1, 6 bases. This clonotype was sampled from a man aged 25 to 40 with type 1 diabetes. Material: naive CD4+ T cells from blood. The chain's CDR3 is CASRPPGVQETQYF. DNA for the CDR3: TGTGCCAGCAGACCCCCAGGGGTCCAAGAGACCCAGTACTTC.